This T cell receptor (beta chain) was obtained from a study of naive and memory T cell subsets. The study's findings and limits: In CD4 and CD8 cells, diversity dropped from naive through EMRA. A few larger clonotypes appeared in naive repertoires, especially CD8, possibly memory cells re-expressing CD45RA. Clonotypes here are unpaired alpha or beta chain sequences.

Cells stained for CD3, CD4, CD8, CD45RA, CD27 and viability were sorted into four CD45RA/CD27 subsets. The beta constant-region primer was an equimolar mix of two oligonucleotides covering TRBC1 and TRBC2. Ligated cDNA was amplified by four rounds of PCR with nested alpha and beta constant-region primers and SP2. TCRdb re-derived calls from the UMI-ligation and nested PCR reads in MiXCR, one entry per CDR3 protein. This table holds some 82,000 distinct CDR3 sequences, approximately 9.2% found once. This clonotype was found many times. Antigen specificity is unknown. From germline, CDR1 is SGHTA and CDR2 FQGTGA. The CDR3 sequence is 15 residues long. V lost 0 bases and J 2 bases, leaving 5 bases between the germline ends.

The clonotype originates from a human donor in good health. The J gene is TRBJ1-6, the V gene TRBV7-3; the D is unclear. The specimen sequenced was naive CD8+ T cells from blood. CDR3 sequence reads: CASSLTGTYNSPLHF. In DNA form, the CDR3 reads TGTGCCAGCAGCTTAACAGGAACCTATAATTCACCCCTCCACTTT. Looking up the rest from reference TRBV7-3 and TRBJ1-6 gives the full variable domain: GAGVSQTPSNKVTEKGKYVELRCDPISGHTALYWYRQSLGQGPEFLIYFQGTGAADDSGLPNDRFFAVRPEGSVSTLKIQRTERGDSAVYLCASSLTGTYNSPLHFGNGTRLTVT.